The sequence of this T cell receptor (beta chain) was determined in a study of blood T cell repertoires in COVID-19. TCRdb's copy holds only in-frame clones and misses some; the assay was immunoSEQ multiplex PCR. The table records 55,000 to 90,000 clones, 70% to 85% of them present only once. This clone was seen a single time. V lost 3 bases, J lost 7 bases, and 2 bases stayed unmatched. Germline lookup yields CDR1 LGHDT and CDR2 YNNKEL (reference sequence). The CDR3 extends over 12 amino acids. The J gene is TRBJ1-1, the V gene TRBV3-1 (or the pseudogene TRBV3-2); TRBD1 aligns across 7 bases. The clonotype comes from a woman in her 70s with acute or convalescent COVID-19. Sequencing input: peripheral blood. CDR3 coding DNA: TGTGCCAGCAGCCACTACAGGGGTGAAGCTTTCTTT. As protein: CASSHYRGEAFF.